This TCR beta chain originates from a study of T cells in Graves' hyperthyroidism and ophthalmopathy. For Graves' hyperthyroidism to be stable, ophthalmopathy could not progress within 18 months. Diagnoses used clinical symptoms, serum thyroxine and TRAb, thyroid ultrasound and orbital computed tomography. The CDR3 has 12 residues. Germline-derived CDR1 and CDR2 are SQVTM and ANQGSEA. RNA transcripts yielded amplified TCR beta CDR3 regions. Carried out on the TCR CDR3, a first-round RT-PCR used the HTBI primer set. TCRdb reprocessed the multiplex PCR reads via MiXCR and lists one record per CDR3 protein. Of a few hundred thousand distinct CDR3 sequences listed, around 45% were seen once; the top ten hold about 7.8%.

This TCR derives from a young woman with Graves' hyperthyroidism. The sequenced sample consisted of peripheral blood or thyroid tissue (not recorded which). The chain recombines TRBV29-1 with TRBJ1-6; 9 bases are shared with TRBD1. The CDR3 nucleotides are TGCAGTTTGGGGACAGGGTTATCACCCCTCCACTTT. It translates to CSLGTGLSPLHF.